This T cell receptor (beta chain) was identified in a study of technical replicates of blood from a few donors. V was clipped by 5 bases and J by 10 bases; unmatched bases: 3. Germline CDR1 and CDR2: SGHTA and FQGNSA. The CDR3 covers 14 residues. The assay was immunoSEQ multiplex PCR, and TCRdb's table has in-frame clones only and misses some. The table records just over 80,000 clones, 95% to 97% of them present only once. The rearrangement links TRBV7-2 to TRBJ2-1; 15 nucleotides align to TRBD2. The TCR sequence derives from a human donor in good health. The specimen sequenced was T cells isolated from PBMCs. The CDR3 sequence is CASSEGLAGGEQFF. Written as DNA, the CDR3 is TGTGCCAGCAGCGAGGGACTAGCGGGAGGCGAGCAGTTCTTC.